The 27 T cell receptor beta chains reported below all come from one sample, sequenced in a study of T-cell reconstitution after alpha-beta-depleted transplantation in children. It was with unique molecular identifiers that the TCRbeta library was prepared. TCRdb reprocessed the PCR reads with MiXCR, giving one entry per CDR3 protein. This table has approximately 340,000 distinct CDR3 sequences, around 10% appearing once. Source: PBMCs from the stem cell graft donor, taken from the stem cell graft. Every receptor here comes from a human donor who donated a stem cell graft to a child with acute lymphoblastic leukemia.

V and J are TRBV7-8 and TRBJ1-5; the match to TRBD1 covers 7 bases. Trimming at V came to 5 bases and at J to 0 bases, leaving 10 bases not matched to a gene. Germline-derived CDR1 and CDR2 are SGHVS and FQNEAQ. The CDR3 is 17 residues long. The CDR3 is CASSAQGRGYSNQPQHF. The CDR3 DNA reads as TGTGCCAGCAGCGCACAGGGGAGGGGATATAGCAATCAGCCCCAGCATTTT.

This clonotype was detected only a few times. The chain employs TRBV7-2 and TRBJ2-2, with 7 nucleotides matching TRBD2. Germline values: CDR1 SGHTA, CDR2 FQGNSA. The junction had 2 bases not matched to a gene; V was cut back by 0 bases and J by 1 base. This CDR3 is 16 amino acids long. The chain's CDR3 is CASSLAGTKNTGELFF. CDR3 DNA sequence: TGTGCCAGCAGCTTAGCCGGGACTAAGAACACCGGGGAGCTGTTTTTT.

This clonotype was picked up a small number of times. The rearrangement uses TRBV7-8 and TRBJ2-1, with TRBD2 identical over 8 bases. CDR1 and CDR2 (germline): SGHVS, FQNEAQ. J was trimmed by 3 bases and V by 5 bases; bases with no gene match: 9. The CDR3 is 16 residues long. The DNA for the CDR3 is TGTGCCAGCAGCCAGGGACTAGTTACTAACTACAATGAGCAGTTCTTC. Its translation: CASSQGLVTNYNEQFF.

This clonotype has a handful of counts. The rearrangement uses TRBV4-1 and TRBJ2-7; D gene unclear. V was shortened by 0 bases and J by 6 bases, with 9 bases between the two germline ends. The CDR3 contains 13 residues. CDR1 is MGHRA, CDR2 YSYEKL, per germline. In nucleotides, the CDR3 is TGCGCCAGCAGCCAAGACCGCCCAAGCGAGCAGTACTTC. Amino acid sequence: CASSQDRPSEQYF.

This clonotype was seen at least ten times. The chain couples TRBV20-1 to TRBJ2-5; D is unclear. V gave up 4 bases and J gave up 2 bases, with 14 bases separating them. Looked up from germline, CDR1 is DFQATT and CDR2 is SNEGSKA (reference sequence). The CDR3 covers 14 residues. The DNA for the CDR3 is TGCAGTGCTAATTTAGTAACATATCAAGAGACCCAGTACTTC. Residues: CSANLVTYQETQYF.

The table lists this clonotype with many counts. This chain joins TRBV6-2 or TRBV6-3 and TRBJ2-7; the match to TRBD2 covers 8 bases. The length of the CDR3 is 15 residues. Trimming at V came to 3 bases and at J to 2 bases, leaving 6 bases not matched to a gene. Germline CDR1 is MNHEY and CDR2 is SVGEGT. CDR3 sequence: CASSYRTSGTYEQYF. The CDR3 region has the DNA TGTGCCAGCAGTTATCGAACTAGCGGAACCTACGAGCAGTACTTC.

This chain joins TRBV10-3 and TRBJ2-3; D may correspond to TRBD1 or TRBD2 (5 bases each). Germline assignment: CDR1 ENHRY and CDR2 SYGVKD. CDR3 length equals 15 residues. V was shortened by 2 bases and J by 0 bases, with 9 bases between the two germline ends. The CDR3 spells CAISEEGESTDTQYF. The CDR3 DNA reads as TGTGCCATCAGTGAGGAAGGGGAGAGCACAGATACGCAGTATTTT.

The V call is TRBV20-1, the J call TRBJ2-7; D may be TRBD2 (6 bases). Germline-derived CDR1 and CDR2 are DFQATT and SNEGSKA (reference sequence). This CDR3 is built from 13 residues. V lost 3 bases, J lost 4 bases, and 13 bases lay in between. CDR3: CSASSWEEYEQYF. CDR3 coding DNA: TGCAGTGCTAGTTCTTGGGAGGAGTACGAGCAGTACTTC.

This clonotype occurred a few times. The chain combines TRBV6-2 or TRBV6-3 with TRBJ1-2, with D perhaps TRBD1 (6 bases). The ends were cut back, 2 bases at V and 6 bases at J, with 10 bases in the middle. The CDR3 runs to 13 residues. Per the germline V gene, CDR1 is MNHEY and CDR2 is SVGEGT. This chain's CDR3 is CASSYQGTDGYTF. For the CDR3, the DNA is TGTGCCAGCAGTTACCAGGGGACGGATGGCTACACCTTC.

This clonotype was detected ten times or more. For the CDR3, the DNA is TGCAGCGTTGAGGGCCGCGGAGTCCCCCCAGATACGCAGTATTTT. It is translated as CSVEGRGVPPDTQYF. V and J are TRBV29-1 and TRBJ2-3; D not certain. V was cut by 3 bases and J by 4 bases, with 17 bases left in between. Germline V gene lookup returns CDR1 SQVTM and CDR2 ANQGSEA. This CDR3 spans 15 amino acids.

The chain's CDR3 is CASSPQGSYEQYF. CDR3 nucleotide sequence: TGTGCCAGCAGTCCACAGGGCTCCTACGAGCAGTACTTC. This rearrangement joins TRBV6-1 to TRBJ2-7, with D perhaps matching TRBD1 (6 bases). Germline V CDR1 and CDR2: MNHNS, SASEGT. This CDR3 has 13 amino acids. V lost 5 bases to trimming and J lost 0 bases, with 8 bases between them.

In its sample, this clonotype was seen a few times. This chain uses TRBV3-1 with TRBJ2-1, with 7 positions matching TRBD1. Germline V gene sequence: CDR1 LGHDT, CDR2 YNNKEL (reference sequence). The CDR3 extends over 14 amino acids. The ends lost 3 bases at V and 6 bases at J; junction bases unmatched: 5. CDR3 sequence: CASSHGQGVNEQFF. The CDR3 DNA follows: TGTGCCAGCAGCCATGGGCAGGGGGTCAATGAGCAGTTCTTC.

This clonotype showed up just a few times. The gene calls are TRBV5-1 and TRBJ2-7; 9 positions match TRBD1. Germline V CDR1 and CDR2: SGHRS, YFSETQ. The CDR3 loop spans 15 amino acids. V shed 0 bases and J 4 bases; nucleotides not matched to a gene: 5. The CDR3 DNA sequence: TGCGCCAGCAGCTTGGGGGACAGGGCTCGATACGAGCAGTACTTC. Its protein product is CASSLGDRARYEQYF.

This clonotype was seen more than once but under ten times. The chain joins TRBV20-1 to TRBJ2-1; 15 nucleotides agree with TRBD2. The CDR3 is 18 amino acids. V dropped 6 bases and J dropped 4; count of bases not matched to a gene: 13. Looked up from germline, CDR1 is DFQATT and CDR2 is SNEGSKA (reference sequence). The CDR3 sequence is CSARSRGTSGRRYNEQFF. The CDR3 region has the DNA TGCAGTGCAAGATCCCGGGGGACTAGCGGGAGGAGGTACAATGAGCAGTTCTTC.

The chain couples TRBV5-1 to TRBJ2-7; 8 bases align to TRBD2. Per germline, CDR1 SGHRS and CDR2 YFSETQ. The CDR3 is 18 residues long. V trimming: 0 bases; J trimming: 7 bases; junction bases outside the gene matches: 18. The CDR3 protein is CASSLAPQRENWLYEQYF. The CDR3 bases are TGCGCCAGCAGCTTGGCTCCTCAGCGGGAGAATTGGCTCTATGAGCAGTACTTC.

This clonotype was picked up a small number of times. The chain uses TRBV29-1 and TRBJ2-7; possibly TRBD2 for D (5 bases). The CDR3 loop spans 13 amino acids. Germline assignment: CDR1 SQVTM and CDR2 ANQGSEA. V was shortened by 7 bases and J by 3 bases, with 16 bases between the two germline ends. The CDR3 DNA reads TGCAGCGCCACCGTAGGACTGGACTACGAGCAGTACTTC. It specifies CSATVGLDYEQYF.

This clonotype has just a few counts. The V and J genes are TRBV28 and TRBJ2-3, with D possibly TRBD1 on 6 matching bases. Trimming shortened V by 2 bases and J by 2 bases, and 20 bases separated the two germline ends. This CDR3 is 18 amino acids long. CDR1 is MDHEN and CDR2 is SYDVKM in the germline V gene. This CDR3 is CASSLGGYRGTLTDTQYF. The CDR3 nucleotides are TGTGCCAGCAGTTTAGGGGGTTATAGGGGGACCCTCACAGATACGCAGTATTTT.

This clonotype was picked up many times. This rearrangement joins TRBV9 to TRBJ2-3; D is undetermined. The CDR3 is 12 residues long. Germline V gene sequence: CDR1 SGDLS, CDR2 YYNGEE. V was pared by 0 bases and J by 7 bases, with 6 bases between. This CDR3 reads CASSVDGYTQYF. CDR3 bases: TGTGCCAGCAGCGTAGATGGATATACGCAGTATTTT.

This clonotype was detected ten times or more. This chain joins TRBV5-1 and TRBJ1-1; TRBD1 matches at 7 bases. The V and J ends lost 0 bases and 4 bases, in that order; junction bases with no gene match: 12. Looked up from germline, CDR1 is SGHRS and CDR2 is YFSETQ. This CDR3 has 17 amino acids. CDR3 in DNA: TGCGCCAGCAGCTTGGGACAGGGTTCAGTGGGAAGCACTGAAGCTTTCTTT. This encodes CASSLGQGSVGSTEAFF. The full variable domain, completed using reference TRBV5-1 and TRBJ1-1, is KAGVTQTPRYLIKTRGQQVTLSCSPISGHRSVSWYQQTPGQGLQFLFEYFSETQRNKGNFPGRFSGRQFSNSRSEMNVSTLELGDSALYLCASSLGQGSVGSTEAFFGQGTRLTVV.

This clonotype occurred a few times. V usage is TRBV27 and J usage is TRBJ1-5; D not resolved. CDR1 is MNHEY, CDR2 SMNVEV, per germline (reference sequence). V was trimmed by 8 bases and J by 5 bases, leaving 10 bases between them. There are 12 residues in the CDR3. The CDR3 DNA reads TGTGCCAGCGGACGCGGTGATCAGCCCCAGCATTTT. The encoded protein is CASGRGDQPQHF.

This clonotype was seen more than once but under ten times. The chain has TRBV15 and TRBJ2-2, with TRBD2 as a possible D gene (6 bases). This CDR3 region has 16 residues. Trimming stripped 5 bases from V and 0 bases from J, with 13 bases between. The germline gives CDR1 LNHNV, CDR2 YYDKDF (reference sequence). CDR3 sequence (DNA): TGTGCCACCAGCTTAAAGGGACTCACGAACACCGGGGAGCTGTTTTTT. Translation: CATSLKGLTNTGELFF. The variable domain in full, with the rest retrieved from reference TRBV15 and TRBJ2-2, is DAMVIQNPRYQVTQFGKPVTLSCSQTLNHNVMYWYQQKSSQAPKLLFHYYDKDFNNEADTPDNFQSRRPNTSFCFLDIRSPGLGDTAMYLCATSLKGLTNTGELFFGEGSRLTVL.

This clonotype was counted between two and nine times. V is TRBV7-2 and J is TRBJ2-5; TRBD1 matches at 8 bases. The V segment lost 8 bases and the J segment 5 bases; nucleotides outside the gene matches: 7. Germline-derived CDR1 and CDR2 are SGHTA and FQGNSA. The CDR3 has 13 residues. DNA for the CDR3: TGTGCCAGCTCAATGGACAGGGATGAGACCCAGTACTTC. Translation gives CASSMDRDETQYF.

Many counts were recorded for this clonotype. V usage is TRBV7-2 and J usage is TRBJ2-2; no clear D gene. V lost 2 bases, J lost 2 bases, and 12 bases lay in between. Per germline, CDR1 SGHTA and CDR2 FQGNSA. This CDR3 comprises 16 residues. The CDR3 loop is CASSLMGSANTGELFF. The CDR3 nucleotides are TGTGCCAGCAGCTTAATGGGCAGCGCTAACACCGGGGAGCTGTTTTTT.

This clonotype was seen more than once but under ten times. The chain employs TRBV15 and TRBJ1-5; 7 positions agree with TRBD1. V lost 1 base and J lost 2; bases outside the gene matches: 20. The germline V gene has CDR1 LNHNV and CDR2 YYDKDF (reference sequence). This CDR3 region has 21 residues. DNA for the CDR3: TGTGCCACCAGCAGAGGCCGGACAGGACACGGTATCGGGTATGGCAATCAGCCCCAGCATTTT. Amino acid sequence: CATSRGRTGHGIGYGNQPQHF.

The chain joins TRBV9 to TRBJ2-7; 9 positions match TRBD2. CDR1 and CDR2 (germline): SGDLS, YYNGEE. Trimming at V came to 4 bases and at J to 2 bases, leaving 7 bases not matched to a gene. The CDR3 is made up of 15 amino acids. Written as DNA, the CDR3 is TGTGCCAGCAGCCCTCGGACTAGCGATACCTACGAGCAGTACTTC. Protein sequence: CASSPRTSDTYEQYF.

This chain's CDR3 is CSVMQVACEQYF. The DNA of the CDR3 is TGCAGTGTGATGCAGGTTGCCTGCGAGCAGTACTTC. The chain links TRBV29-1 to TRBJ2-7; no reliable D call. Germline V CDR1 and CDR2: SQVTM, ANQGSEA. The CDR3 consists of 12 residues.

This clonotype showed up just a few times. The gene calls are TRBV20-1 and TRBJ2-7; 7 bases agree with TRBD2. The length of the CDR3 is 16 residues. CDR1 is DFQATT and CDR2 is SNEGSKA in the germline V gene (reference sequence). With 2 bases clipped from V and 0 bases from J, the junction kept 10 bases outside the gene matches. The CDR3 DNA reads as TGCAGTGCTAGATTGTCCGGGAGGCCCCTCTCCTACGAGCAGTACTTC. Translating it yields CSARLSGRPLSYEQYF.